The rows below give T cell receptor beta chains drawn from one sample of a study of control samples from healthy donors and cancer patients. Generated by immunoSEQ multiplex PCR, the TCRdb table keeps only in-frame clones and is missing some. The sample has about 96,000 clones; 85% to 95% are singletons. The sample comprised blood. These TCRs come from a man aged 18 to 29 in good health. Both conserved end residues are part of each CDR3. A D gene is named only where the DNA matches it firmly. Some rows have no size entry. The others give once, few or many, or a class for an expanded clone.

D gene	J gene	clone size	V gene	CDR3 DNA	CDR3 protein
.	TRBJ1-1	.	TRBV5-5	TGTGCCAGCAGCGTGGGGTGGGCTACGAGCACTGAAGCTTTCTTT	CASSVGWATSTEAFF
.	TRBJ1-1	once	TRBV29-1	TGCAGCGTTGAATCGAGCAGGAACACTGAAGCTTTCTTT	CSVESSRNTEAFF
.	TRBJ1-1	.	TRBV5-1	TGCGCCAGCAGCCCAGAGAACACTGAAGCTTTCTTT	CASSPENTEAFF
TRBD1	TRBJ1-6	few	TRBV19	TGTGCCAGTAGGCCGGGACAGCCTAATTCACCCCTCCACTTT	CASRPGQPNSPLHF
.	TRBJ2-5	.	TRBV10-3	TGTGCCATCAGTGAGTCGATAGGGTCCCAAGAGACCCAGTACTTC	CAISESIGSQETQYF
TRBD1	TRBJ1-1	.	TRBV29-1	TGCAGCGTTAGACAGGGGATGAACACTGAAGCTTTCTTT	CSVRQGMNTEAFF
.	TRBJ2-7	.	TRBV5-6	TGTGCCAGCAGCATTTTAGCCGGCGAGCAGTACTTC	CASSILAGEQYF
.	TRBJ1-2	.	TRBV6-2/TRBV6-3	TGTGCCAGCAGTTCTGGCTTTTATGGCTACACCTTC	CASSSGFYGYTF
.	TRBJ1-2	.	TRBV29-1	TGCAGCGTTGACCAAAATGGCTACACCTTC	CSVDQNGYTF
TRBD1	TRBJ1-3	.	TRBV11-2	TGTGCCAGCAGCCCTACAGGGGCGGCTGGAAACACCATATATTTT	CASSPTGAAGNTIYF
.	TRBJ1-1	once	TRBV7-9	TGTGCCAGCAGCCCCAGGGCGGGGGCTGAAGCTTTCTTT	CASSPRAGAEAFF
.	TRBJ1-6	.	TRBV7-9	TGTGCCAGCAGCTTACCCGGACAGCCTAATTCACCCCTCCACTTT	CASSLPGQPNSPLHF
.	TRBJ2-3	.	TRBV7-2	TGTGCCAGCAGATCCGGACAGAACACAGATACGCAGTATTTT	CASRSGQNTDTQYF
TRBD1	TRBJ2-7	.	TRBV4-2	TGTGCCAGCAGCCAAGATCTAGACAGGGCGACGGATGAGCAGTACTTC	CASSQDLDRATDEQYF
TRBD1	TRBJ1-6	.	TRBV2	TGTGCCAGCCGTCAAGGGACAGGGAGTAATTCACCCCTCCACTTT	CASRQGTGSNSPLHF
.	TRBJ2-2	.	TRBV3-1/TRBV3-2	TGTGCCAGCAGCCTAGGACCGGGGGACGGACGGGAGCTGTTTTTT	CASSLGPGDGRELFF
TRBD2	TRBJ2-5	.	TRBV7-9	TGTGCCAGCAGCTCTACTGTAGCGGGGGGGCGGAGGGAGACCCAGTACTTC	CASSSTVAGGRRETQYF
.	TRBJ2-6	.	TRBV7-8	TGTGCCAGCAGCTTAGCGGGGGCTCGCCTATCTGGGGCCAACGTCCTGACTTTC	CASSLAGARLSGANVLTF
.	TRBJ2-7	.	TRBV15	TGTGCCGCCAGCAGAGCGCTAGCCCCAGAATACGAGCAGTACTTC	CAASRALAPEYEQYF
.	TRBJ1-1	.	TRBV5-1	TGCGCCAGCAGCTATCAGGGTCTCATGAACACTGAAGCTTTCTTT	CASSYQGLMNTEAFF
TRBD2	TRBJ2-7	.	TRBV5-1	TGCGCCAGCAGCTTGACCGGGACTAGCTCCTACGAGCAGTACTTC	CASSLTGTSSYEQYF
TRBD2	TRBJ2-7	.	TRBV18	TGTGCCAGCTCAGGACCCCTCGGACTAGCGGGGGGAAACTACGAGCAGTACTTC	CASSGPLGLAGGNYEQYF
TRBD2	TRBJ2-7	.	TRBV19	TGTGCCAGTAGTAATACGGGGGGGAACGAGCAGTACTTC	CASSNTGGNEQYF
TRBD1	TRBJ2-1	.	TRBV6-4	TGTGCCAGCAGTGACGGGACAGGGGGCAATGAGCAGTTCTTC	CASSDGTGGNEQFF
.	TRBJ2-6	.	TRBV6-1	TGTGCCAGCGGGGTTAGCTTGGCTGGGGCCAACGTCCTGACTTTC	CASGVSLAGANVLTF
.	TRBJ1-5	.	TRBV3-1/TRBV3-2	TGTGCCAGCAGTCGGACTGCGAATAGCAATCAGCCCCAGCATTTT	CASSRTANSNQPQHF
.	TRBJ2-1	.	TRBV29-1	TGCAGCGTCTATCCGGGACTCTACAATGAGCAGTTCTTC	CSVYPGLYNEQFF
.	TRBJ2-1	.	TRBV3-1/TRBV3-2	TGTGCCAGCAGCCAAGATGATCGAGGGCCCTACAATGAGCAGTTCTTC	CASSQDDRGPYNEQFF
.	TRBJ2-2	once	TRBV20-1	TGCAGTGCTAAGGGACTCGGGGAGCTGTTTTTT	CSAKGLGELFF
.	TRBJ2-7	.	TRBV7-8	TGTGCCAGCAGCCCGGGACCAGAAGGGAGCCACGAGCAGTACTTC	CASSPGPEGSHEQYF
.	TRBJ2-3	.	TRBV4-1	TGCGCCAGCAGCCCCCAGGACCGAACAGATACGCAGTATTTT	CASSPQDRTDTQYF
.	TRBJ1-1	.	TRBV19	TGTGCCAGTGCGGACGCGAACACTGAAGCTTTCTTT	CASADANTEAFF
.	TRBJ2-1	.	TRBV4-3	TGCGCCAGCAGCCGTTTGGCCGCCTCTCCGTACAATGAGCAGTTCTTC	CASSRLAASPYNEQFF
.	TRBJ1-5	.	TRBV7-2	TGTGCCAGCAGCCCGTATAGCAATCAGCCCCAGCATTTT	CASSPYSNQPQHF
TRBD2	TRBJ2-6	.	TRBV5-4	TGTGCCAGCAAGGTGGGAGTGGCGGGAGTTGGAGGGGCCAACGTCCTGACTTTC	CASKVGVAGVGGANVLTF
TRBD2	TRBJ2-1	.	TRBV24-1	TGTGCCACCAGTGCCCACGGGGGGAGCTCCTACAATGAGCAGTTCTTC	CATSAHGGSSYNEQFF
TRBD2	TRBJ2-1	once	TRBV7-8	TGTGCCAGCAGCTTAATGACTAGCGGGAGGTCTGAGCAGTTCTTC	CASSLMTSGRSEQFF
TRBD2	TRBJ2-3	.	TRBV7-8	TGTGCCAGCAGCTTGCCAATACTAGCGAGAACGCAGTATTTT	CASSLPILARTQYF
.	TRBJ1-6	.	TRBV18	TGTGCCAGCTCAAATGGGCCTAATTCACCCCTCCACTTT	CASSNGPNSPLHF